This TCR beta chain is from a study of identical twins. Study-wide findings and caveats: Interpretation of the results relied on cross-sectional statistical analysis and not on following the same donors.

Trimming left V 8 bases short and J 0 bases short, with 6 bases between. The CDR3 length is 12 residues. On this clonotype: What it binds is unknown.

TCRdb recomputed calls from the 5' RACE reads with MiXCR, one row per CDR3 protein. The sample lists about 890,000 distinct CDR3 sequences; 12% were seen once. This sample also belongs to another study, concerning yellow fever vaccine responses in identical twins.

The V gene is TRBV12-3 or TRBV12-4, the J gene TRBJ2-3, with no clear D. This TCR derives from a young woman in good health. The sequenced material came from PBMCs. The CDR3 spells CASLISTDTQYF. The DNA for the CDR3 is TGTGCCAGCCTGATTAGCACAGATACGCAGTATTTT.